This T cell receptor (beta chain) was sequenced for a study of shared clonotypes between healthy human individuals. Authors' analysis steps: For the immunoSEQ data, sequences were junction-only without quality scores, so filtering differed. Measured with immunoSEQ multiplex PCR; TCRdb has only the in-frame clones, and not every one. The DNA gave D and trimming, while V, J and clone size come from that table. The repertoire holds a few hundred thousand clones, with roughly 85% as singletons. This CDR3 has 14 amino acids. Germline-derived CDR1 and CDR2 are LNHDA and SQIVND (reference sequence). V lost 1 base, J lost 4 bases, and 10 bases lay in between. Unsorted samples used approximately 87 million PBMCs for genomic DNA.

The sequenced material came from PBMCs. This clonotype was sampled from a woman aged 40-49 years in good health. Some clones in this sample may be carry-over from other donors' samples. The chain has TRBV19 and TRBJ1-1; D is uncertain. DNA for the CDR3: TGTGCCAGTAGTATAGTGGTGTCTGGCACTGAAGCTTTCTTT. Amino acid sequence: CASSIVVSGTEAFF.